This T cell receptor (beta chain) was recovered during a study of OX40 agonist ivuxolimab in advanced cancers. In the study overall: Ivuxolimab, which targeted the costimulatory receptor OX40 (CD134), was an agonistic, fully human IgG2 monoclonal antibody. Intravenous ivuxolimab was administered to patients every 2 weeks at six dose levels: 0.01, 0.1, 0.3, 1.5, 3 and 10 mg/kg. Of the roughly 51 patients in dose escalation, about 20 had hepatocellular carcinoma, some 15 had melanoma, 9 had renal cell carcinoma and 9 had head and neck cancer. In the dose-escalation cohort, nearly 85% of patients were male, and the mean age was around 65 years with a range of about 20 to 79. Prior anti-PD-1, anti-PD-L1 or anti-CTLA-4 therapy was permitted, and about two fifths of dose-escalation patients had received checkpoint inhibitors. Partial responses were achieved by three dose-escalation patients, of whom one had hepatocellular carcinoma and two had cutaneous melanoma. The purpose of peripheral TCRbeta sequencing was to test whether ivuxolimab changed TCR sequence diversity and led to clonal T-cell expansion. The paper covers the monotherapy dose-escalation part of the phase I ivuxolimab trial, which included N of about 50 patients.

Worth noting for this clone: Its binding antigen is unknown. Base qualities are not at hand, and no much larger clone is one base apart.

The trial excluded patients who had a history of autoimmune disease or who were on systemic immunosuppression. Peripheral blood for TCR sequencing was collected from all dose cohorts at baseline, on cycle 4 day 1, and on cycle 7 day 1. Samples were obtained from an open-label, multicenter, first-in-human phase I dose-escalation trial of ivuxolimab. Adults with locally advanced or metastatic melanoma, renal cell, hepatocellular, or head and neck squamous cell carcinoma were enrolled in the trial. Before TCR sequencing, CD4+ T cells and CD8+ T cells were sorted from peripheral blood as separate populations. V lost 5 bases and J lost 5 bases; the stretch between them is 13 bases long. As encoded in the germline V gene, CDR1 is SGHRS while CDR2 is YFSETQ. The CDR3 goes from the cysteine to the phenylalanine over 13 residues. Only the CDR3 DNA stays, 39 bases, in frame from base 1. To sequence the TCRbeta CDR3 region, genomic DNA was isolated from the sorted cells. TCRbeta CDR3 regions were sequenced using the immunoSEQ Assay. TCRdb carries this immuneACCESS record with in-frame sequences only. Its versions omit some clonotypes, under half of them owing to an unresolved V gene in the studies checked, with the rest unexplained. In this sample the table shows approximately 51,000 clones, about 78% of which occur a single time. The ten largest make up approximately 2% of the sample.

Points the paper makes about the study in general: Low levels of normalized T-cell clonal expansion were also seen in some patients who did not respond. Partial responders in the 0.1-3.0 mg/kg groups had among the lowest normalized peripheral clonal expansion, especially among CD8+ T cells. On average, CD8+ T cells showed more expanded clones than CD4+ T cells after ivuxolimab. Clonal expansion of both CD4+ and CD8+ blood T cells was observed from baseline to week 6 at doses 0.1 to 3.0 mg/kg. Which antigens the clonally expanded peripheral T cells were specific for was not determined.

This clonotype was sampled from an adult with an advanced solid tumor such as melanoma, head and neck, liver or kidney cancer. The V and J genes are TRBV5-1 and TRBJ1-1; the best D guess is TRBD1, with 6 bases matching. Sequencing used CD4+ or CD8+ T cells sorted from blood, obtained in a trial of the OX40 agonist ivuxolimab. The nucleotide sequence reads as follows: TGCGCCAGCAGTGGGGGGCGAAGAACTGAAGCTTTCTTT. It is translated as CASSGGRRTEAFF.